This T cell receptor (beta chain) came from a study of graft-versus-host responses after intestinal transplantation. About the research overall: For around 3 years after anti-thymocyte globulin induction, all recipients took tacrolimus and steroids.

Assay: immunoSEQ multiplex PCR; the TCRdb copy retains only in-frame clones and omits some. The table has around 110,000 clones, 90% seen once. The CDR3 is 14 amino acids. V lost 0 bases to trimming and J lost 4 bases, with 8 bases between them. Germline V gives CDR1 SGHNT, CDR2 YYREEE (reference sequence). Comments on this clone: The antigen is undetermined.

The V call is TRBV5-4, the J call TRBJ2-1; D gene uncertain. Source: unstimulated CD4+ T cells sorted from spleen or lymph node cells, taken before intestinal transplant. The clonotype comes from a human donor who received an intestinal transplant. The CDR3 loop is CASSLVTTYNEQFF. CDR3 sequence (DNA): TGTGCCAGCAGCTTGGTGACAACGTACAATGAGCAGTTCTTC.